These 13 T cell receptor beta chains came from one sample sequenced in a study of OX40 agonist ivuxolimab in advanced cancers. This table comes from immunoSEQ multiplex PCR, and its TCRdb copy is limited to in-frame clones, with some not included. This table has roughly 100,000 clones, 85% to 95% appearing once. This sample comprised CD4+ or CD8+ T cells sorted from blood, obtained in a trial of the OX40 agonist ivuxolimab. The receptors come from an adult with an advanced solid tumor such as melanoma, head and neck, liver or kidney cancer.

This sequence joins TRBV6-5 and TRBJ2-2; 7 nucleotides align to TRBD2. The trim removed 1 base at V and 2 bases at J, leaving 4 bases unmatched. Germline CDR1 and CDR2: MNHEY and SVGAGI. The CDR3 covers 16 residues. The CDR3 spells CASSYWGGRNTGELFF. CDR3 DNA sequence: TGTGCCAGCAGTTACTGGGGCGGGAGAAACACCGGGGAGCTGTTTTTT.

This chain joins TRBV5-4 and TRBJ1-4; D ambiguous. The CDR3 contains 15 residues. The V end lost 4 bases, the J end lost 8 bases, and 18 bases lay between the germline ends. Per germline, CDR1 SGHNT and CDR2 YYREEE (reference sequence). CDR3 sequence (DNA): TGTGCCAGCAGCCCTGGACTAGTAGGGCTGGAAAAACTGTTTTTT. The encoded protein is CASSPGLVGLEKLFF.

This clone appeared a single time. V is TRBV30 and J is TRBJ1-5; 11 positions match TRBD1. The V and J ends lost 3 bases and 4 bases, in that order; junction bases with no gene match: 5. Germline CDR1 reads GTSNPN; CDR2 reads SVGIG (reference sequence). The CDR3 covers 15 residues. DNA for the CDR3: TGTGCCTGGAGGTCGGGACAGGGGGTGAATCAGCCCCAGCATTTT. Amino acid sequence: CAWRSGQGVNQPQHF.

The J gene is TRBJ2-3, the V gene TRBV2; no reliable D call. This CDR3 spans 15 amino acids. Germline CDR1 SNHLY, CDR2 FYNNEI. Trimming pared 2 bases from V and 6 bases from J, leaving 15 bases between. The CDR3 DNA reads TGTGCCAGCAGTGAACGTCTGTCTTCTCATGATACGCAGTATTTT. Residues: CASSERLSSHDTQYF.

This chain joins TRBV5-4 and TRBJ2-1, with D possibly TRBD2 on 6 matching bases. Trimming removed 5 bases at V and 0 bases at J, with 12 bases between. Germline loops: CDR1 SGHNT, CDR2 YYREEE (reference sequence). The CDR3 length is 15 residues. In nucleotides, the CDR3 is TGTGCCAGCAGTCCTAGCGCCGGCTCCTACAATGAGCAGTTCTTC. It specifies CASSPSAGSYNEQFF.

The chain carries TRBV6-5 and TRBJ1-5; weak D call: TRBD1 (5 bases). V lost 6 bases and J 4 bases, leaving 13 bases between the germline ends. In germline, CDR1 is MNHEY, CDR2 SVGAGI. The CDR3 totals 14 residues. CDR3 protein: CASRRGTVNQPQHF. As DNA, the CDR3 is TGTGCCAGCAGAAGAGGGACGGTAAATCAGCCCCAGCATTTT.

This CDR3 is CATSRQLAEGGDTQYF. The CDR3 DNA sequence: TGTGCCACCAGCAGGCAGTTAGCGGAGGGGGGAGATACGCAGTATTTT. V usage is TRBV15 and J usage is TRBJ2-3; either TRBD1 or TRBD2 may supply D (6 bases each). The CDR3 is 16 amino acids. The V end was cut by 3 bases, the J end by 5 bases, with 18 bases between. Germline assignment: CDR1 LNHNV and CDR2 YYDKDF (reference sequence). Supplemented by reference TRBV15 and TRBJ2-3, the full variable domain reads DAMVIQNPRYQVTQFGKPVTLSCSQTLNHNVMYWYQQKSSQAPKLLFHYYDKDFNNEADTPDNFQSRRPNTSFCFLDIRSPGLGDTAMYLCATSRQLAEGGDTQYFGPGTRLTVL.

About this clone: Other DNA sequences in the sample encode the same CDR3. The V call is TRBV25-1, the J call TRBJ2-3; 8 positions match TRBD2. This CDR3 is 15 amino acids long. CDR1 is MGHDK, CDR2 SYGVNS, per germline. Unmatched junction bases numbered 8, after V lost 3 bases and J lost 6 bases. In DNA form, the CDR3 reads TGTGCCAGCAGTGAGCGGGGGGCGTACACGGATACGCAGTATTTT. This gives the protein CASSERGAYTDTQYF.

This chain's CDR3 is CASTHGPGTGDYEQYF. In DNA form, the CDR3 reads TGTGCCAGCACCCACGGCCCGGGGACAGGGGACTACGAGCAGTACTTC. V and J are TRBV7-9 and TRBJ2-7, with 10 bases lining up with TRBD1. Germline CDR1 SEHNR, CDR2 FQNEAQ (reference sequence). The CDR3 extends over 16 amino acids. Losses at the gene ends were 7 bases for V and 3 bases for J; bases not matched to a gene: 12.

The CDR3 DNA reads TGTGCCATCAGTGAGTCGTCTAGCGGGAGGGCTGGTGAGCAGTTCTTC. Translated: CAISESSSGRAGEQFF. The chain recombines TRBV10-3 with TRBJ2-1; 12 positions agree with TRBD2. This CDR3 spans 16 amino acids. Trimming removed 0 bases from V and 9 bases from J; junction bases left unmatched: 6. CDR1 and CDR2 (germline): ENHRY, SYGVKD.

The chain links TRBV18 to TRBJ1-4; D gene unclear. Trimming shortened V by 5 bases and J by 7 bases, and 11 bases separated the two germline ends. The CDR3 is 13 residues long. The germline CDR1 and CDR2 sequences are KGHSH and LQKENI. The CDR3 protein is CASSRSSREKLFF. The CDR3 bases are TGTGCCAGCTCAAGGTCCAGTCGTGAAAAACTGTTTTTT.

This chain uses TRBV30 with TRBJ1-2; D unresolved. CDR3 length: 13 residues. The germline gives CDR1 GTSNPN, CDR2 SVGIG (reference sequence). Deletions cut 0 bases from V and 0 bases from J, with 5 bases between. CDR3 nucleotide sequence: TGTGCCTGGAGTGTATCTGCTAACTATGGCTACACCTTC. Its protein is CAWSVSANYGYTF.

CDR3 bases: TGTGCCAGCTCACCAATTTTTACCGGTGTGGCTGGAAACACCATATATTTT. This gives the protein CASSPIFTGVAGNTIYF. This chain joins TRBV18 and TRBJ1-3, with D uncertain. Germline V gene sequence: CDR1 KGHSH, CDR2 LQKENI. The CDR3 runs to 17 residues. Trimming left V 2 bases short and J 2 bases short, with 16 bases between.